Given below is one T cell receptor (beta chain) in context. Only in-frame clones appear in the TCRdb table, and some are missing; sequencing was by immunoSEQ multiplex PCR. The sample lists roughly 49,000 clones; roughly three quarters were seen once. The source of the sample is a study of T cell responses to AZD1222 COVID-19 vaccine. This CDR3 is built from 12 residues. The germline V gene encodes CDR1 MNHEY and CDR2 SVGAGI. Trimming left V 10 bases short and J 0 bases short, with 9 bases between. The sequence derives from an adult in good health. The specimen comprised peripheral blood, sampled on day 0 of MenACWY control vaccination. The chain employs TRBV6-5 and TRBJ1-2; D not certain. In DNA form, the CDR3 reads TGTGCCACTCACCGAGCTAACTATGGCTACACCTTC. It translates to CATHRANYGYTF.